Given below is one TCR beta chain in context. As yet, its antigen is unknown. The data are from a study of OX40 agonist ivuxolimab in advanced cancers. Overall study: Dose-escalation patients suffered from hepatocellular carcinoma, melanoma, renal cell or head and neck cancer.

The data were produced by immunoSEQ multiplex PCR, yet TCRdb's version contains in-frame clones alone and is incomplete. The top ten clones hold around 28% of a sample with more than 25,000 clones, more than 60% of them seen once. Study-level findings and limits: The mean number of expanded clones was higher in CD8+ T cells than in CD4+.

The CDR3 length is 18 residues. V lost 2 bases, J lost 1 base, and 17 bases lay in between. Germline CDR1 reads ENHRY; CDR2 reads SYGVKD. This clonotype originated in an adult with an advanced solid tumor such as melanoma, head and neck, liver or kidney cancer. V gene TRBV10-3 combines with J gene TRBJ1-4; no firm D call. The specimen was CD4+ or CD8+ T cells sorted from blood, collected in a trial of the OX40 agonist ivuxolimab. In DNA, the CDR3 is TGTGCCATCAGTGAGGGAACATGGGCGGCAGGAACTAATGAAAAACTGTTTTTT. Protein product: CAISEGTWAAGTNEKLFF.